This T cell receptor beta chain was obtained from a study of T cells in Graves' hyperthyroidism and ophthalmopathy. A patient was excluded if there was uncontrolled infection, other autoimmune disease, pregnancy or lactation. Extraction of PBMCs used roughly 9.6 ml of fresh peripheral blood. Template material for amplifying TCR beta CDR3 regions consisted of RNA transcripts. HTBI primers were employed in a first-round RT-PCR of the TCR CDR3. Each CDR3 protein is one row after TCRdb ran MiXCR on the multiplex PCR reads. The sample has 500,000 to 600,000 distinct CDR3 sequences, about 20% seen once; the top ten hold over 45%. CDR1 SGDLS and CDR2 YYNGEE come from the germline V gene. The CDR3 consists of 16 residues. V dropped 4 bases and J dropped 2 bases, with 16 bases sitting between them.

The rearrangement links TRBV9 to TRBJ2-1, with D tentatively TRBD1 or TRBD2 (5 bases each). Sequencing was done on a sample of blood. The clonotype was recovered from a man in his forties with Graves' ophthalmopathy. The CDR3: CASSPRDQGPYNEQFF. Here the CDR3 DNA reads TGTGCCAGCAGCCCCCGGGACCAGGGTCCCTACAATGAGCAGTTCTTC. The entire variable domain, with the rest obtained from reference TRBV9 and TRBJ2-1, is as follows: DSGVTQTPKHLITATGQRVTLRCSPRSGDLSVYWYQQSLDQGLQFLIQYYNGEERAKGNILERFSAQQFPDLHSELNLSSLELGDSALYFCASSPRDQGPYNEQFFGPGTRLTVL.